This T cell receptor beta chain was recovered during a study of cytomegalovirus exposure and HLA in healthy donors. Findings and caveats of the study: Productive rates of about 87% or about 30% were seen for most TCR beta V segments in an earlier analysis. It was only CMV serostatus that was available as immune exposure information. Among TCR sequences, most were rare, though some public TCRs appeared in many donors. Analyses of presence and absence presupposed an approximately uniform sequencing depth across donors.

Vbeta (60) and Jbeta (13) primers were used in the PCR. Sequencing was performed with immunoSEQ multiplex PCR; in TCRdb, only in-frame clones are kept and a portion is missing. The sample contains 170,000 or so clones, 70% to 90% of which appear only once. Note on this clone: No antigen is known for it.

Trimming removed 0 bases at V and 0 bases at J, with 5 bases between. The CDR3 covers 14 residues. Per the germline V gene, CDR1 is SGDLS and CDR2 is YYNGEE. The TCR sequence derives from a girl between 10 and 17 years old in good health and CMV-seropositive. This chain joins TRBV9 and TRBJ2-3, with D uncertain. The sequenced material came from PBMCs. The CDR3 protein is CASSVGLSTDTQYF. Written as DNA, the CDR3 is TGTGCCAGCAGCGTAGGGCTTAGCACAGATACGCAGTATTTT.